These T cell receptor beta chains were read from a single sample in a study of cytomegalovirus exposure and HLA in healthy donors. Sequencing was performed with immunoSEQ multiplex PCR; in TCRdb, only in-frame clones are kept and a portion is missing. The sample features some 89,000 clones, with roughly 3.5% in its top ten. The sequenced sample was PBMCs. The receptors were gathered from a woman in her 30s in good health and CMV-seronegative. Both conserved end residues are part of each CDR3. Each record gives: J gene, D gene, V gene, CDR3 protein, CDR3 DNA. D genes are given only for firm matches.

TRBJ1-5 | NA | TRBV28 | CASSTWGGKAQHF | TGTGCCAGCAGTACCTGGGGGGGGAAGGCCCAGCATTTT
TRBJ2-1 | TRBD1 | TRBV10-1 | CASSAPGQGLSSYNEQFF | TGCGCCAGCAGCGCACCGGGACAGGGTCTAAGCTCCTACAATGAGCAGTTCTTC
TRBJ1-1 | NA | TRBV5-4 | CASSTQGSVTEAFF | TGTGCCAGCAGCACACAGGGTTCAGTAACTGAAGCTTTCTTT
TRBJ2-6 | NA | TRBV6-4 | CASTGQAGANVLTF | TGTGCCAGCACGGGACAAGCTGGGGCCAACGTCCTGACTTTC
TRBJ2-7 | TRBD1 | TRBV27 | CASSALLGTGRYEQYF | TGTGCCAGCAGCGCTTTGTTGGGGACAGGGAGGTACGAGCAGTACTTC
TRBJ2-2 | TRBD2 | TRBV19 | CASSWVAGSTGELFF | TGTGCCAGTAGTTGGGTAGCGGGATCTACCGGGGAGCTGTTTTTT
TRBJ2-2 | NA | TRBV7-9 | CASSPREGNTGELFF | TGTGCCAGCAGCCCCAGGGAAGGGAACACCGGGGAGCTGTTTTTT
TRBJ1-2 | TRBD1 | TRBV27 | CASSPGPTGVGYGYTF | TGTGCCAGCAGTCCGGGGCCGACAGGGGTGGGGTATGGCTACACCTTC
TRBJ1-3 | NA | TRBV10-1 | CASSESLGRGNTIYF | TGCGCCAGCAGTGAGTCACTAGGACGAGGAAACACCATATATTTT
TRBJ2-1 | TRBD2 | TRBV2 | CASTGLAGGYNEQFF | TGTGCCAGCACAGGACTAGCGGGAGGGTACAATGAGCAGTTCTTC
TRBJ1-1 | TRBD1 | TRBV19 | CASQYLDRTTEAFF | TGTGCCAGTCAATACCTGGACAGGACAACTGAAGCTTTCTTT
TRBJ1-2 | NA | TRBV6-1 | CASSEERGLLFKGSGYTF | TGTGCCAGCAGTGAGGAAAGGGGGTTGTTATTTAAAGGGTCTGGCTACACCTTC
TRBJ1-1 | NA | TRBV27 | CASSLSAGNTEAFF | TGTGCCAGCAGTTTATCGGCAGGAAACACTGAAGCTTTCTTT
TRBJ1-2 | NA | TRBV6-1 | CASSANRAYGYTF | TGTGCCAGCAGTGCCAACAGGGCCTATGGCTACACCTTC
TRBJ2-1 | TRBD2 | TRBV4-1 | CASSQTSSGKYNEQFF | TGCGCCAGCAGCCAAACTTCTAGCGGAAAATACAATGAGCAGTTCTTC
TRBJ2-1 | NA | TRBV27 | CASTSLAGHPPFSSYNEQFF | TGTGCCAGCACCTCTTTAGCAGGGCACCCCCCGTTTAGCTCCTACAATGAGCAGTTCTTC
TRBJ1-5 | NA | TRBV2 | CTSTWRGAYSNQPQHF | TGTACCAGCACCTGGCGGGGGGCCTATAGCAATCAGCCCCAGCATTTT
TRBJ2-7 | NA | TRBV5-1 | CASSLTSSYPAGEQYF | TGCGCCAGCAGCTTAACTAGCTCCTACCCAGCTGGGGAGCAGTACTTC
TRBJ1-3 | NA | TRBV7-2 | CASSLRGSGNTIYF | TGTGCCAGCAGCTTACGGGGCTCTGGAAACACCATATATTTT
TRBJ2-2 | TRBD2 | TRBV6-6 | CASSNLSGSGTGELFF | TGTGCCAGCAGCAACCTAAGCGGGAGTGGCACCGGGGAGCTGTTTTTT
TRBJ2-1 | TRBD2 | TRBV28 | CASSSGGGNEQFF | TGTGCCAGCAGTAGCGGGGGCGGCAATGAGCAGTTCTTC
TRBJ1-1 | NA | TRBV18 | CASSAAYRDEAFF | TGTGCCAGCTCAGCAGCATACAGGGATGAAGCTTTCTTT
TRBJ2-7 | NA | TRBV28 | CASSSTGRGSYEQYF | TGTGCCAGCAGTTCTACAGGCCGCGGCTCCTACGAGCAGTACTTC
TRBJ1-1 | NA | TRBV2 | CASTPQGGTEAFF | TGTGCCAGCACCCCTCAGGGAGGGACTGAAGCTTTCTTT
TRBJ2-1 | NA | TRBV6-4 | CASSEQRGNEQFF | TGTGCCAGCAGTGAACAAAGGGGAAATGAGCAGTTCTTC
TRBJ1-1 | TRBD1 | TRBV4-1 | CASSRTGLGTEAFF | TGCGCCAGCAGCCGGACAGGGTTGGGCACTGAAGCTTTCTTT
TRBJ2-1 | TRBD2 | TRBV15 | CATSSDSSGKNEQFF | TGTGCCACCAGCTCCGACTCTAGCGGAAAGAATGAGCAGTTCTTC
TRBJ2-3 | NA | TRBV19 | CASARVDIVRDTQYF | TGTGCCAGCGCCAGGGTAGACATAGTTCGAGATACGCAGTATTTT
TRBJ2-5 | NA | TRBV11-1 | CASSWGEETQYF | TGTGCCAGCAGCTGGGGAGAAGAGACCCAGTACTTC
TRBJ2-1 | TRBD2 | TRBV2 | CASKWGGSSYNEQFF | TGTGCCAGCAAGTGGGGGGGGAGCTCCTACAATGAGCAGTTCTTC
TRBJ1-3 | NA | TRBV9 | CASSAALSTRGNTIYF | TGTGCCAGCAGCGCCGCCCTTTCGACACGCGGAAACACCATATATTTT
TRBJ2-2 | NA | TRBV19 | CASSMGGQSTGELFF | TGTGCCAGTAGTATGGGGGGGCAAAGCACCGGGGAGCTGTTTTTT
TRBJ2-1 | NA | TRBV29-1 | CSVEEGGDEQFF | TGCAGCGTTGAAGAAGGGGGTGATGAGCAGTTCTTC
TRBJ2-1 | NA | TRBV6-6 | CASSYPARDNEQFF | TGTGCCAGCAGTTACCCTGCCAGGGACAATGAGCAGTTCTTC
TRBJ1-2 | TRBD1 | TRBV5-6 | CASSHGQGIGYTF | TGTGCCAGCAGCCACGGACAGGGAATAGGCTACACCTTC
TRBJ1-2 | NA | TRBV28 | CASSLSLGRAYGYTF | TGTGCCAGCAGTTTATCCCTCGGGAGGGCCTATGGCTACACCTTC
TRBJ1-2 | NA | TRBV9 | CASSSTRVGFLGYTF | TGTGCCAGCAGCTCTACCAGGGTTGGCTTCCTTGGCTACACCTTC
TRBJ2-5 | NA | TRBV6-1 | CASRRGMEETQYF | TGTGCCAGCAGGAGGGGGATGGAAGAGACCCAGTACTTC
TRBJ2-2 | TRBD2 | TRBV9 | CASSASGRNTGELFF | TGTGCCAGCAGCGCCAGCGGGAGGAACACCGGGGAGCTGTTTTTT